This T cell receptor (beta chain) appears in the sequencing data of a study of T-cell reconstitution after alpha-beta-depleted transplantation in children. Findings and caveats of the study: Two months or so post-transplant, alpha-beta T cells reportedly derived from several hundred expanded graft clones.

Trimming stripped 3 bases from V and 7 bases from J, with 11 bases between. The CDR3 is 13 residues long. Looked up from germline, CDR1 is LGHNA and CDR2 is YSLEER. This sample's TCRbeta library carried unique molecular identifier barcodes. In TCRdb, the PCR reads were re-called with MiXCR into one record per CDR3 protein. The sample shows 500,000 to 650,000 distinct CDR3 sequences, approximately 13% of them seen only once. A note on this clonotype: The target antigen is unknown.

The chain combines TRBV4-3 with TRBJ2-3, with D maybe TRBD1 (5 bases). The clonotype comes from a male patient aged 10 to 17 who had a stem cell transplant for acute myeloid leukemia, so the T cells may come from the graft donor. This specimen was PBMCs, mostly from graft donor cells, taken 360 days after TCRalphabeta/CD19-depleted stem cell transplant. In nucleotides, the CDR3 is TGCGCCAGCAGCCACTTCCAGGGTTATACGCAGTATTTT. Translation gives CASSHFQGYTQYF.